This is a list of T cell receptor beta chains from one sample in a study of blood T cell repertoires in COVID-19. Only in-frame clones appear in the TCRdb table, and some are missing; sequencing was by immunoSEQ multiplex PCR. This sample has about 74,000 clones, with approximately 84% found just once. The specimen sequenced was peripheral blood. Receptors originate from a man between 70 and 80 years old with acute or convalescent COVID-19. CDR3s include the opening cysteine and the closing phenylalanine or tryptophan. Fields, in order: J gene, D gene, clone size, V gene, CDR3 protein, CDR3 DNA. A D gene is named only where the DNA matches it firmly. Rows give clone size only sometimes, using once, few, many, or a class for an expanded clone.

j_call: TRBJ1-2; d_call: .; clone_size: .; v_call: TRBV28; cdr3_aa: CASSLGGVVGYTF; cdr3_nt: TGTGCCAGCAGTTTAGGAGGGGTAGTTGGCTACACCTTC
j_call: TRBJ1-1; d_call: .; clone_size: .; v_call: TRBV7-9; cdr3_aa: CASSLVEIEAFF; cdr3_nt: TGTGCCAGCAGCTTGGTCGAGATTGAAGCTTTCTTT
j_call: TRBJ1-5; d_call: TRBD1; clone_size: few; v_call: TRBV19; cdr3_aa: CASSPNRQGPGYRNQPQHF; cdr3_nt: TGTGCCAGTAGTCCGAACCGACAGGGCCCTGGTTATCGCAATCAGCCCCAGCATTTT
j_call: TRBJ2-5; d_call: TRBD1; clone_size: .; v_call: TRBV5-1; cdr3_aa: CASSLVGQQETQYF; cdr3_nt: TGCGCCAGCAGCTTGGTGGGACAGCAAGAGACCCAGTACTTC
j_call: TRBJ2-3; d_call: TRBD2; clone_size: .; v_call: TRBV19; cdr3_aa: CASSMRRSGRAGDTQYF; cdr3_nt: TGTGCCAGTAGTATGAGAAGGAGCGGGAGGGCAGGAGATACGCAGTATTTT
j_call: TRBJ2-3; d_call: .; clone_size: .; v_call: TRBV18; cdr3_aa: CASSPQGGSDTQYF; cdr3_nt: TGTGCCAGCTCACCCCAGGGAGGATCAGATACGCAGTATTTT
j_call: TRBJ1-5; d_call: .; clone_size: .; v_call: TRBV7-9; cdr3_aa: CASSRDGEPQHF; cdr3_nt: TGTGCCAGCAGCAGGGACGGTGAGCCCCAGCATTTT
j_call: TRBJ1-5; d_call: TRBD1; clone_size: few; v_call: TRBV3-1/TRBV3-2; cdr3_aa: CASSQGDRGSNQPQHF; cdr3_nt: TGTGCCAGCAGCCAAGGGGACAGGGGTAGCAATCAGCCCCAGCATTTT
j_call: TRBJ2-7; d_call: TRBD2; clone_size: .; v_call: TRBV7-6; cdr3_aa: CASSSPAGTSGRGWYEQYF; cdr3_nt: TGTGCCAGCAGTTCCCCAGCAGGGACTAGCGGGAGGGGATGGTACGAGCAGTACTTC
j_call: TRBJ2-3; d_call: TRBD2; clone_size: .; v_call: TRBV7-9; cdr3_aa: CASSWTSGVKNTQYF; cdr3_nt: TGTGCCAGCAGCTGGACTAGCGGGGTAAAAAATACGCAGTATTTT
j_call: TRBJ2-7; d_call: .; clone_size: .; v_call: TRBV7-9; cdr3_aa: CASSLGVRGEQYF; cdr3_nt: TGTGCCAGCAGCTTAGGGGTCAGGGGAGAGCAGTACTTC
j_call: TRBJ1-1; d_call: TRBD1; clone_size: .; v_call: TRBV11-2; cdr3_aa: CASSSGTGNTEAFF; cdr3_nt: TGTGCCAGCAGCTCGGGGACAGGGAACACTGAAGCTTTCTTT
j_call: TRBJ1-1; d_call: .; clone_size: .; v_call: TRBV18; cdr3_aa: CASSTQGTEAFF; cdr3_nt: TGTGCCAGCTCAACTCAGGGGACTGAAGCTTTCTTT
j_call: TRBJ2-7; d_call: TRBD1; clone_size: few; v_call: TRBV27; cdr3_aa: CASSFAGGYEQYF; cdr3_nt: TGTGCCAGCAGTTTTGCAGGGGGCTACGAGCAGTACTTC
j_call: TRBJ1-4; d_call: .; clone_size: .; v_call: TRBV5-1; cdr3_aa: CASSLEPGNEKLFF; cdr3_nt: TGCGCCAGCAGCTTGGAGCCAGGGAACGAAAAACTGTTTTTT
j_call: TRBJ2-7; d_call: .; clone_size: .; v_call: TRBV6-2/TRBV6-3; cdr3_aa: CASSYSPGLTYEQYF; cdr3_nt: TGTGCCAGCAGTTACTCGCCGGGTTTGACCTACGAGCAGTACTTC
j_call: TRBJ1-4; d_call: TRBD1; clone_size: .; v_call: TRBV14; cdr3_aa: CASSQGDRTNEKLFF; cdr3_nt: TGTGCCAGCAGCCAAGGGGACAGGACTAATGAAAAACTGTTTTTT
j_call: TRBJ1-4; d_call: .; clone_size: .; v_call: TRBV6-2/TRBV6-3; cdr3_aa: CASSPPGAGREKLFF; cdr3_nt: TGTGCCAGCAGTCCCCCCGGTGCGGGCCGAGAAAAACTGTTTTTT
j_call: TRBJ2-1; d_call: .; clone_size: .; v_call: TRBV9; cdr3_aa: CASSRLGAGVDEQFF; cdr3_nt: TGTGCCAGCAGCCGATTAGGGGCAGGGGTCGATGAGCAGTTCTTC
j_call: TRBJ2-1; d_call: .; clone_size: .; v_call: TRBV6-5; cdr3_aa: CASTLLNNEQFF; cdr3_nt: TGTGCCAGCACCCTACTTAACAATGAGCAGTTCTTC
j_call: TRBJ1-2; d_call: TRBD1; clone_size: .; v_call: TRBV6-2/TRBV6-3; cdr3_aa: CASSSLDRFYGYTF; cdr3_nt: TGTGCCAGCAGTTCCCTGGACAGGTTCTATGGCTACACCTTC
j_call: TRBJ2-7; d_call: TRBD2; clone_size: .; v_call: TRBV28; cdr3_aa: CASSRAGVGEQYF; cdr3_nt: TGTGCCAGCAGCAGGGCGGGAGTGGGCGAGCAGTACTTC
j_call: TRBJ2-1; d_call: .; clone_size: .; v_call: TRBV5-1; cdr3_aa: CASNSLSDTEQFF; cdr3_nt: TGCGCCAGCAATTCACTCAGCGATACAGAGCAGTTCTTC
j_call: TRBJ2-1; d_call: .; clone_size: .; v_call: TRBV20-1; cdr3_aa: CSAVADNEQFF; cdr3_nt: TGCAGTGCGGTTGCAGACAATGAGCAGTTCTTC
j_call: TRBJ2-2; d_call: TRBD2; clone_size: .; v_call: TRBV13; cdr3_aa: CASSSSGGAFGELFF; cdr3_nt: TGTGCCAGCAGCTCAAGCGGGGGGGCCTTCGGGGAGCTGTTTTTT
j_call: TRBJ2-2; d_call: .; clone_size: .; v_call: TRBV2; cdr3_aa: CASSRGGQTSTGELFF; cdr3_nt: TGTGCCAGCAGTAGGGGGGGGCAGACCTCCACCGGGGAGCTGTTTTTT
j_call: TRBJ2-7; d_call: .; clone_size: .; v_call: TRBV12-3/TRBV12-4; cdr3_aa: CASSLVGLKQYF; cdr3_nt: TGTGCCAGCAGTTTAGTTGGGCTGAAGCAGTACTTC
j_call: TRBJ2-3; d_call: .; clone_size: once; v_call: TRBV7-2; cdr3_aa: CASSPRVAGTDTQYF; cdr3_nt: TGTGCCAGCAGCCCCCGGGTAGCTGGCACAGATACGCAGTATTTT
j_call: TRBJ1-5; d_call: .; clone_size: .; v_call: TRBV19; cdr3_aa: CASSIGGQPQAQHF; cdr3_nt: TGTGCCAGTAGTATAGGCGGACAGCCCCAGGCCCAGCATTTT
j_call: TRBJ2-7; d_call: TRBD1; clone_size: .; v_call: TRBV19; cdr3_aa: CASSITGGYEQYF; cdr3_nt: TGTGCCAGTAGTATTACAGGGGGGTACGAGCAGTACTTC
j_call: TRBJ2-6; d_call: .; clone_size: .; v_call: TRBV27; cdr3_aa: CASSFAGANVLTF; cdr3_nt: TGTGCCAGCAGTTTCGCTGGGGCCAACGTCCTGACTTTC
j_call: TRBJ1-1; d_call: .; clone_size: few; v_call: TRBV7-2; cdr3_aa: CASSFRSLKNTEAFF; cdr3_nt: TGTGCCAGCAGCTTCCGGAGCTTAAAGAACACTGAAGCTTTCTTT
j_call: TRBJ2-3; d_call: TRBD2; clone_size: .; v_call: TRBV10-3; cdr3_aa: CAISLGRDTDTQYF; cdr3_nt: TGTGCCATCAGCCTCGGGAGGGACACAGATACGCAGTATTTT
j_call: TRBJ2-2; d_call: TRBD2; clone_size: .; v_call: TRBV5-4; cdr3_aa: CASRGLAGNANTGELFF; cdr3_nt: TGTGCCAGCAGGGGGCTAGCGGGGAACGCGAACACCGGGGAGCTGTTTTTT
j_call: TRBJ2-7; d_call: .; clone_size: .; v_call: TRBV3-1/TRBV3-2; cdr3_aa: CASSQTGSGEQYF; cdr3_nt: TGTGCCAGCAGCCAAACAGGGAGTGGCGAGCAGTACTTC
j_call: TRBJ1-2; d_call: TRBD1; clone_size: few; v_call: TRBV5-4; cdr3_aa: CASSPNPGQSNYGYTF; cdr3_nt: TGTGCCAGCAGCCCAAATCCGGGACAGTCAAACTATGGCTACACCTTC
j_call: TRBJ2-7; d_call: .; clone_size: .; v_call: TRBV20-1; cdr3_aa: CSASLSAYEQYF; cdr3_nt: TGCAGTGCTAGTTTGAGCGCCTACGAGCAGTACTTC
j_call: TRBJ1-1; d_call: TRBD1; clone_size: .; v_call: TRBV19; cdr3_aa: CASSIGWGQGDSF; cdr3_nt: TGTGCCAGTAGTATCGGGTGGGGACAGGGGGATTCCTTT
j_call: TRBJ2-1; d_call: .; clone_size: .; v_call: TRBV7-9; cdr3_aa: CASSLGAGEQFF; cdr3_nt: TGTGCCAGCAGCTTGGGAGCGGGTGAGCAGTTCTTC
j_call: TRBJ2-6; d_call: TRBD2; clone_size: .; v_call: TRBV5-4; cdr3_aa: CASSLGASGGSGANVLTF; cdr3_nt: TGTGCCAGCAGCTTGGGGGCTAGCGGGGGCTCTGGGGCCAACGTCCTGACTTTC
j_call: TRBJ1-1; d_call: .; clone_size: .; v_call: TRBV6-2/TRBV6-3; cdr3_aa: CASSPDSYTEAFF; cdr3_nt: TGTGCCAGCAGCCCCGACAGCTACACTGAAGCTTTCTTT
j_call: TRBJ2-7; d_call: .; clone_size: .; v_call: TRBV12-3/TRBV12-4; cdr3_aa: CASSPTQHEQYF; cdr3_nt: TGTGCCAGCAGTCCTACCCAACACGAGCAGTACTTC
j_call: TRBJ2-5; d_call: TRBD2; clone_size: once; v_call: TRBV5-1; cdr3_aa: CASSSGLDAIQETQYF; cdr3_nt: TGCGCCAGCAGCTCAGGACTAGACGCGATACAAGAGACCCAGTACTTC
j_call: TRBJ2-5; d_call: .; clone_size: .; v_call: TRBV7-9; cdr3_aa: CASSLGMEGRETQYF; cdr3_nt: TGTGCCAGCAGCTTAGGCATGGAGGGCCGAGAGACCCAGTACTTC
j_call: TRBJ2-2; d_call: .; clone_size: few; v_call: TRBV28; cdr3_aa: CASHAQGTYTGELFF; cdr3_nt: TGTGCCAGCCACGCCCAGGGGACGTACACCGGGGAGCTGTTTTTT
j_call: TRBJ1-5; d_call: .; clone_size: .; v_call: TRBV6-6; cdr3_aa: CASRQTSSNQPQHF; cdr3_nt: TGTGCCAGCAGACAAACAAGTAGCAATCAGCCCCAGCATTTT